Below, 2 T cell receptor beta chains from the same sample are listed, as sequenced in a study of blood T cells in healthy people across ages. A second roughly 6 to 11 cycle PCR used barcoded and J-beta primers. TCRdb reprocessed the 5' RACE reads via MiXCR and lists one record per CDR3 protein. The table records some 900,000 distinct CDR3 sequences, about 44% of them present only once. Sample: blood. The receptors were sampled from a man aged 30 to 39 in good health.

The chain is built from TRBV28 and TRBJ2-6; the D gene could be TRBD1 or TRBD2 (5 bases each). Trimming took 5 bases from V and 0 from J, leaving 14 bases between them. The CDR3 extends over 17 amino acids. Per the germline V gene, CDR1 is MDHEN and CDR2 is SYDVKM. The CDR3 sequence: CASSGPGRISGANVLTF. Here the CDR3 DNA reads TGTGCCAGCAGTGGACCGGGACGAATCTCTGGGGCCAACGTCCTGACTTTC.

This rearrangement joins TRBV4-1 to TRBJ1-2, with D unresolved. Germline-derived CDR1 and CDR2 are MGHRA and YSYEKL. The CDR3 totals 14 residues. The V gene lost 0 bases and the J gene lost 5 bases, with 10 bases spanning the gap. CDR3 DNA: TGCGCCAGCAGCCAAGAGAGACGGATGTATGGCTACACCTTC. Translating it yields CASSQERRMYGYTF.